These 15 T cell receptor beta chains came from one sample sequenced in a study of T cells in Graves' hyperthyroidism and ophthalmopathy. Authors of the study amplified TCR beta CDR3 regions from RNA transcripts. TCR CDR3 underwent first-round RT-PCR with the HTBI primer set. MiXCR was run by TCRdb on the multiplex PCR reads, yielding one entry per CDR3 protein. The sample contains 300,000 to 400,000 distinct CDR3 sequences, around 18% of which appear only once. The specimen sequenced was blood. Receptors originate from a man aged 18 to 29 with Graves' ophthalmopathy.

This clonotype was observed many times. The gene calls are TRBV24-1 and TRBJ1-1, with D perhaps TRBD1 (6 bases). With 5 bases removed from V and 0 bases from J, the gap between germline ends came to 15 bases. The CDR3 sequence is 16 residues long. Per germline, CDR1 KGHDR and CDR2 SFDVKD. CDR3 DNA: TGTGCCACCAGTGTAGGGGACAAGAACATGAACACTGAAGCTTTCTTT. Its protein is CATSVGDKNMNTEAFF.

This rearrangement joins TRBV18 to TRBJ1-5, with a tentative D call TRBD1 (5 bases). Trimming left V 2 bases short and J 1 base short, with 12 bases between. Per the germline V gene, CDR1 is KGHSH and CDR2 is LQKENI. The length of the CDR3 is 16 residues. The CDR3 nucleotides read TGTGCCAGCTCACCAAGGGAAAAGGGGAGCAATCAGCCCCAGCATTTT. It encodes CASSPREKGSNQPQHF.

The rearrangement joins TRBV6-1 to TRBJ2-3, with 11 positions matching TRBD2. The CDR3 is made up of 16 amino acids. V lost 6 bases, J lost 2 bases, and 7 bases stayed unmatched. Germline V gene sequence: CDR1 MNHNS, CDR2 SASEGT. The CDR3 nucleotides read TGTGCCAGCAGGGAACCGGGACTAGCGGACACAGATACGCAGTATTTT. Its protein product is CASREPGLADTDTQYF.

The chain links TRBV27 to TRBJ2-2; 8 bases line up with TRBD1. V lost 0 bases to trimming and J lost 0 bases; unmatched junction nucleotides: 3. Germline-derived CDR1 and CDR2 are MNHEY and SMNVEV (reference sequence). The length of the CDR3 is 17 residues. The CDR3 nucleotides read TGTGCCAGCAGTTTATCGTCAGGGGGCGCGAACACCGGGGAGCTGTTTTTT. Its protein product is CASSLSSGGANTGELFF.

There are many counts of this clonotype. The chain links TRBV13 to TRBJ2-3; no definite D call. Deletions cut 0 bases from V and 2 bases from J, with 9 bases between. The germline V gene encodes CDR1 PRHDT and CDR2 FYEKMQ (reference sequence). This CDR3 has 15 residues. Here the CDR3 reads CASSLGRRTTDTQYF. CDR3 in DNA: TGTGCCAGCAGCTTAGGCCGGCGTACCACAGATACGCAGTATTTT.

The V call is TRBV15, the J call TRBJ2-5, with a possible D match to TRBD1 (6 bases). V was shortened by 4 bases and J by 5 bases, with 14 bases between the two germline ends. Germline CDR1 is LNHNV and CDR2 is YYDKDF (reference sequence). This CDR3 contains 14 residues. The CDR3, as DNA: TGTGCCACCAGCATCGACAGGTTTTGGGAGACCCAGTACTTC. Its translation is CATSIDRFWETQYF. The full variable domain, completed using reference TRBV15 and TRBJ2-5, is DAMVIQNPRYQVTQFGKPVTLSCSQTLNHNVMYWYQQKSSQAPKLLFHYYDKDFNNEADTPDNFQSRRPNTSFCFLDIRSPGLGDTAMYLCATSIDRFWETQYFGPGTRLLVL.

The chain carries TRBV29-1 and TRBJ2-2; D possibly corresponds to TRBD1 (6 bases). V lost 2 bases and J lost 1, with 8 bases in between. The germline CDR1 and CDR2 sequences are SQVTM and ANQGSEA. This CDR3 is 14 amino acids long. CDR3 protein: CSVEKGVNTGELFF. The CDR3 DNA sequence: TGCAGCGTTGAAAAGGGGGTGAACACCGGGGAGCTGTTTTTT.

The CDR3 sequence is CASSWGLAGVSEQFF. As DNA, the CDR3 is TGTGCCAGCAGCTGGGGACTAGCGGGGGTCAGTGAGCAGTTCTTC. V gene TRBV11-2 combines with J gene TRBJ2-1; 14 bases are a match to TRBD2. V shed 4 bases and J 9 bases; nucleotides not matched to a gene: 5. Germline CDR1 and CDR2: SGHAT and FQNNGV. The CDR3 length is 15 residues.

The rearrangement joins TRBV28 to TRBJ1-3; TRBD1 might be the D (5 bases). The CDR3 sequence is 13 residues long. Trimming left V 8 bases short and J 3 bases short, with 11 bases between. CDR1 is MDHEN, CDR2 SYDVKM, per germline. The CDR3 region has the DNA TGTGCCAGCGTCCGGGGCAGTGGAAACACCATATATTTT. Residues: CASVRGSGNTIYF.

This clonotype was counted at least ten times. CDR3 region: CASSVRGDRGPRGYTF. In DNA, the CDR3 is TGTGCCAGCAGCGTAAGGGGGGACAGGGGACCCCGCGGCTACACCTTC. This rearrangement joins TRBV9 to TRBJ1-2, with 10 bases matching TRBD1. The CDR3 loop spans 16 amino acids. Trimming at V came to 1 base and at J to 8 bases, leaving 11 bases not matched to a gene. CDR1 is SGDLS, CDR2 YYNGEE, per germline.

This clonotype was counted many times. The chain combines TRBV7-9 with TRBJ1-4, with D perhaps TRBD1 (5 bases). The CDR3 spans 16 residues. CDR1 and CDR2 (germline): SEHNR, FQNEAQ (reference sequence). V lost 5 bases to trimming and J lost 2 bases, with 15 bases between them. CDR3 sequence reads: CASSRQQGPTNEKLFF. The CDR3 DNA reads as TGTGCCAGCAGCCGGCAGCAGGGTCCCACTAATGAAAAACTGTTTTTT.

This clonotype was detected a few times. The chain recombines TRBV5-1 with TRBJ1-1; 11 nucleotides match TRBD1. Germline assignment: CDR1 SGHRS and CDR2 YFSETQ. This CDR3 contains 18 residues. After removal of 3 bases from V and 3 bases from J, the junction contained 13 bases not matched to a gene. The CDR3 bases are TGCGCCAGCAGCTCATTGGGGACAGGGGGACTATGGGACACTGAAGCTTTCTTT. Its translation: CASSSLGTGGLWDTEAFF.

This clonotype has ten or more counts. This chain joins TRBV7-2 and TRBJ1-5; 8 nucleotides line up with TRBD1. This CDR3 has 14 amino acids. The germline V gene encodes CDR1 SGHTA and CDR2 FQGNSA. After removal of 3 bases from V and 5 bases from J, the junction contained 3 bases not matched to a gene. The CDR3 DNA reads TGTGCCAGCAGCTTGAACAGGGGGGATCAGCCCCAGCATTTT. It is translated as CASSLNRGDQPQHF. Full variable domain (rest looked up from reference TRBV7-2 and TRBJ1-5): GAGVSQSPSNKVTEKGKDVELRCDPISGHTALYWYRQSLGQGLEFLIYFQGNSAPDKSGLPSDRFSAERTGGSVSTLTIQRTQQEDSAVYLCASSLNRGDQPQHFGDGTRLSIL.

This clonotype was seen ten or more times. The V gene is TRBV28, the J gene TRBJ2-1, with TRBD1 identical over 8 bases. With 3 bases clipped from V and 6 bases from J, the junction kept 7 bases outside the gene matches. Germline V gene sequence: CDR1 MDHEN, CDR2 SYDVKM. The CDR3 length is 15 residues. The CDR3 sequence: CASSFRDRFSNEQFF. CDR3 DNA sequence: TGTGCCAGCAGTTTCCGGGACAGGTTCTCCAATGAGCAGTTCTTC.

The chain is built from TRBV7-8 and TRBJ1-2; the match to TRBD1 covers 7 bases. Germline V lookup: CDR1 SGHVS, CDR2 FQNEAQ. V lost 5 bases, J lost 3 bases, and 9 bases stayed unmatched. The length of the CDR3 is 15 residues. The CDR3 sequence: CASSPTGTAYYGYTF. The CDR3 nucleotides are TGTGCCAGCAGCCCGACAGGGACAGCCTACTATGGCTACACCTTC.